This paragraph reports one T cell receptor beta chain. The target antigen is unknown. This sample is drawn from a study of T cells in localized non-small cell lung cancer. The protocol was immunoSEQ multiplex PCR, while the TCRdb copy is restricted to in-frame clones and leaves out a portion. The table records fewer than 50,000 clones, approximately 80% of them present only once. Study conclusions and caveats: Higher blood T cell density tracked longer overall survival.

The starting material was PBMCs, obtained before any cancer treatment. This clonotype originated in a man aged 35 to 69 with stage II lung adenocarcinoma.

This CDR3 reads CASSYSNRQFEQYF. In DNA, the CDR3 is TGTGCCAGCAGTTACTCGAATCGGCAGTTCGAGCAGTACTTC. The chain employs TRBV6-5 and TRBJ2-7, with unresolved D. The germline CDR1 and CDR2 sequences are MNHEY and SVGAGI. The CDR3 contains 14 residues. Trimming took 0 bases from V and 6 from J, leaving 12 bases between them.